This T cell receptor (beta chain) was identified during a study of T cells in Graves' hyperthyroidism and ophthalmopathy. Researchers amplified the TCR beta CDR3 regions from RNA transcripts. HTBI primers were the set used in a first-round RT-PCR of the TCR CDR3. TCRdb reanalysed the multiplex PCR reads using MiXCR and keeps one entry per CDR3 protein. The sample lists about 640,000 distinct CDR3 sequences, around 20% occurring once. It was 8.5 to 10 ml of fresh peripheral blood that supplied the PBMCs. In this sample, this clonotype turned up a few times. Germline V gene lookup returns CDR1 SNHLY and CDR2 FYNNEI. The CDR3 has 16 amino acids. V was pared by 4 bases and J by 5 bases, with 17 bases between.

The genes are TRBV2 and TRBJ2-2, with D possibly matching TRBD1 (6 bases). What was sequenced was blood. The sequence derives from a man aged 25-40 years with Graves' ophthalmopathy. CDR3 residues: CASSGGHLTGTGELFF. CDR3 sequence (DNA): TGTGCCAGCAGTGGGGGACACTTAACTGGGACCGGGGAGCTGTTTTTT.